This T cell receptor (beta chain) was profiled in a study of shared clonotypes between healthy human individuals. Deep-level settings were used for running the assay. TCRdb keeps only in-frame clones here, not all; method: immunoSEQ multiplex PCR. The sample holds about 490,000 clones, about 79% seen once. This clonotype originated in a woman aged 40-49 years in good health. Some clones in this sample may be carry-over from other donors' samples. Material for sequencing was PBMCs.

CDR3 nucleotides: TGTGCCAGCAGCCAAGTTGGGACAGGGGTGGGTGGCTACACCTTC. It encodes CASSQVGTGVGGYTF. The V call is TRBV4-2, the J call TRBJ1-2; 10 positions agree with TRBD1. V dropped 1 base and J dropped 7; count of bases not matched to a gene: 6. The germline V gene encodes CDR1 LGHNA and CDR2 YNFKEQ. The CDR3 length is 15 residues.